A selection of T cell receptor beta chains follows, all from one sample in a study of CD8 T cells in Susac syndrome. From the immunoSEQ multiplex PCR reads, TCRdb called clonotypes with MiXCR, one entry per CDR3 protein. The table records some 300,000 distinct CDR3 sequences, over 75% of them present only once. Specimen: CD8+ T cells from PBMCs. The receptor source for this set is a human donor with multiple sclerosis. CDR3s include the opening cysteine and the closing phenylalanine or tryptophan. D genes are given only for firm matches. Size is stated for part of the rows, as once, few or many counts, or as a class when the clone is expanded.

J | size | D | V | DNA | CDR3
TRBJ2-3 | . | . | TRBV2 | TGTGCCGGCTCACCCCGCGATACGCAGTATTTT | CAGSPRDTQYF
TRBJ2-7 | . | . | TRBV3-1 | TGTGCCAGCAGCCGTATCACTAGTCCCCACGAGCAGTACTTC | CASSRITSPHEQYF
TRBJ2-1 | . | . | TRBV27 | TGTGCCAGCAGTTTCCGGGACCCCTACAATGAGCAGTTCTTC | CASSFRDPYNEQFF
TRBJ2-1 | . | TRBD2 | TRBV7-2 | TGTGCCAGCAGTTCACTAGCGGGAGCTTACAATGAGCAGTTCTTC | CASSSLAGAYNEQFF
TRBJ2-1 | . | . | TRBV30 | TGTGCCTGGATCGGCGGGGCCTCCTACAATGAGCAGTTCTTC | CAWIGGASYNEQFF
TRBJ2-1 | . | TRBD2 | TRBV30 | TGTGCCTGCCACAGCGGGAGGGCCAATGAGCAGTTCTTC | CACHSGRANEQFF
TRBJ2-5 | . | . | TRBV6-5 | TGTGCCAGCAGTTACTCCTGGGATCAAGAGACCCAGTACTTC | CASSYSWDQETQYF
TRBJ1-5 | once | TRBD1 | TRBV28 | TGTGCCAGCAGTACAGGGGACAGGGTGCGTCAGCCCCAGCATTTT | CASSTGDRVRQPQHF
TRBJ1-1 | . | . | TRBV6-2/TRBV6-3 | TGTGCCAGCAGTTACATCCAGTACACTGAAGCTTTCTTT | CASSYIQYTEAFF
TRBJ2-2 | once | . | TRBV30 | TGTGCCTGGAGTGTTTCCGCCGGGGAGCTGTTTTTT | CAWSVSAGELFF
TRBJ2-3 | . | . | TRBV5-4 | TGTGCCAGCAGCTTTCAGTCTACAGATACGCAGTATTTT | CASSFQSTDTQYF
TRBJ2-1 | once | . | TRBV6-5 | TGTGCCAGCAGTTACTCGGACGGCCGGAGCAATGAGCAGTTCTTC | CASSYSDGRSNEQFF
TRBJ2-2 | . | . | TRBV29-1 | TGCAGCGCCCGGAGTCCTCACCTCACCGGGGAGCTGTTTTTT | CSARSPHLTGELFF
TRBJ2-3 | few | . | TRBV5-4 | TGTGCCAGCAGCTCCCGGGACCTGGGAGGTCCAGATACGCAGTATTTT | CASSSRDLGGPDTQYF
TRBJ1-2 | . | . | TRBV12-3/TRBV12-4 | TGTGCCAGCAGTCCGACAGGCGGCGATAACTATGGCTACACCTTC | CASSPTGGDNYGYTF
TRBJ2-7 | . | TRBD2 | TRBV29-1 | TGCAGCGTTGAGGGCACTGCTAGCGGGTCTCCCTACGAGCAGTACTTC | CSVEGTASGSPYEQYF
TRBJ1-1 | . | . | TRBV13 | TGTGCCAGCAGCTTAGTCCCTTTGACTGAAGCTTTCTTT | CASSLVPLTEAFF
TRBJ2-7 | . | . | TRBV20-1 | TGCAGTGCTAGCACGGGCGAGCAGTACTTC | CSASTGEQYF
TRBJ2-7 | . | . | TRBV28 | TGTGCCAGGTGGGCGGGGTCTTGGTACGAGCAGTACTTC | CARWAGSWYEQYF
TRBJ2-1 | . | . | TRBV11-2 | TGTGCCAGCCGGACTTTAGCGAGCTCCTACAATGAGCAGTTCTTC | CASRTLASSYNEQFF
TRBJ2-7 | few | . | TRBV9 | TGTGCCAGCAGCGTCGGGGCAGGGAGTAGCTACGAGCAGTACTTC | CASSVGAGSSYEQYF
TRBJ2-1 | . | . | TRBV6-1 | TGTGCCAGCGATATCCAGGTCTCCTACAATGAGCAGTTCTTC | CASDIQVSYNEQFF
TRBJ2-1 | . | . | TRBV19 | TGTGCCAGTAGTATATCCCTTCGAGGGTTCCCTTACAATGAGCAGTTCTTC | CASSISLRGFPYNEQFF
TRBJ1-1 | . | . | TRBV3-1 | TGTGCCAGCAGCCATGATCCCGGGTACACTGAAGCTTTCTTT | CASSHDPGYTEAFF
TRBJ2-7 | . | TRBD1 | TRBV28 | TGTGCCAGCGCAGAACAGGGGTCAGGGTACGAGCAGTACTTC | CASAEQGSGYEQYF
TRBJ2-1 | . | TRBD2 | TRBV19 | TGTGCCAGTAGTATAGTTGAGACTAGCGATGAGCAGTTCTTC | CASSIVETSDEQFF
TRBJ2-1 | few | . | TRBV6-5 | TGTGCCAGTAGCTACAGCGGCAGCTCCTACAATGAGCAGTTCTTC | CASSYSGSSYNEQFF
TRBJ2-7 | . | TRBD2 | TRBV23-1 | TGCGCCAGCAGTCAATCCAGGGTAGTGGGGGTGGCTAGCGGAACCTACGAGCAGTACTTC | CASSQSRVVGVASGTYEQYF
TRBJ1-2 | . | TRBD1 | TRBV29-1 | TGCAGCGTTGAAGATTGGGGGAGGGACAGGGATGGCTACACCTTC | CSVEDWGRDRDGYTF
TRBJ1-5 | . | . | TRBV7-9 | TGTGCCAGCAGCTTAGCACAGGGTAGCAATCAGCCCCAGCATTTT | CASSLAQGSNQPQHF
TRBJ2-7 | . | TRBD1 | TRBV20-1 | TGCAGTGCTAGAGTGGAAGGGGGCCTAACCTACGAGCAGTACTTC | CSARVEGGLTYEQYF
TRBJ1-1 | . | . | TRBV6-6 | TGTGCCAGCAGTTCCCTCGACCCGAACACTGAAGCCTTCTTT | CASSSLDPNTEAFF
TRBJ2-7 | few | . | TRBV27 | TGTGCCAGCAGTTCGACAGTCTACGAGCAGTACTTC | CASSSTVYEQYF
TRBJ1-2 | . | . | TRBV4-3 | TGCGCCAGCAGCCAGGGGGGCGGTTGGGACTATGGCTACACCTTC | CASSQGGGWDYGYTF
TRBJ2-7 | . | . | TRBV6-5 | TGTGCCAGCAGTTACTCGTCTGGGCAGGACTACGAGCAGTACTTC | CASSYSSGQDYEQYF
TRBJ1-1 | once | . | TRBV30 | TGTGCCTGGAGTATCGGACACACTGAAGCTTTCTTT | CAWSIGHTEAFF
TRBJ1-2 | . | . | TRBV27 | TGTGCCAGCAGTTCCCCCTTAAGGGGAAGCAGGGGCTACACCTTC | CASSSPLRGSRGYTF
TRBJ1-1 | . | . | TRBV5-8 | TGTGCCAGCCCCGTGGGGGGGGTAAACACTGAAGCTTTCTTT | CASPVGGVNTEAFF
TRBJ1-5 | . | . | TRBV20-1 | TGCAGTGCTAGAGAAGGGTATAGCAATCAGCCCCAGCATTTT | CSAREGYSNQPQHF
TRBJ2-2 | . | TRBD2 | TRBV18 | TGTGCCAGCTCACCCGGGCTAGCGGGACCCCTTTCTAGAGCGAACACCGGGGAGCTGTTTTTT | CASSPGLAGPLSRANTGELFF
TRBJ1-2 | . | . | TRBV5-1 | TGCGCCAGCAGCTTGGGACCGGCAAGTGGCTACACCTTC | CASSLGPASGYTF
TRBJ2-1 | . | TRBD2 | TRBV10-3 | TGTGCCACCGGGACTAGCGGGAAGTTCTACAATGAGCAGTTCTTC | CATGTSGKFYNEQFF
TRBJ2-3 | . | TRBD2 | TRBV10-3 | TGTGCCATCAGTGAGTCGACGGGAGGGCCGGGAGATACGCAGTATTTT | CAISESTGGPGDTQYF
TRBJ2-7 | few | . | TRBV27 | TGTGCCAGCAGTCCTGGCGCCGGGAGCTACGAGCAGTACTTC | CASSPGAGSYEQYF
TRBJ2-3 | . | TRBD1 | TRBV2 | TGTGCCGGGTACCCACAGGGGGATGGGGATACGCAGTATTTT | CAGYPQGDGDTQYF
TRBJ2-1 | . | . | TRBV27 | TGTGCCAGCAGCCCCTTACAGGGTCTGGGGTACAATGAGCAGTTCTTC | CASSPLQGLGYNEQFF
TRBJ1-4 | once | . | TRBV2 | TGTGCCAGCACAAAAGGGCAGGCGACTAATGAAAAACTGTTTTTT | CASTKGQATNEKLFF
TRBJ2-5 | . | . | TRBV10-2 | TGCGCCAGCAGTGAGGATCTAAACAGGGCGCAAGAGACCCAGTACTTC | CASSEDLNRAQETQYF
TRBJ2-7 | once | TRBD2 | TRBV7-9 | TGTGCCAGCAGCATAGGGACTCGTCCGACTAGCGGGAACCCCTACGAGCAGTACTTC | CASSIGTRPTSGNPYEQYF
TRBJ2-7 | . | . | TRBV6-5 | TGTGCCAGCAGTTACTCTCAGGGCCCCGGGTACGAGCAGTACTTC | CASSYSQGPGYEQYF
TRBJ2-2 | once | . | TRBV27 | TGTGCCAGCAGTTTACCCCCCGGGGAGCTGTTTTTT | CASSLPPGELFF
TRBJ2-5 | . | TRBD2 | TRBV12-3/TRBV12-4 | TGTGCCAGCAGCGGGAGGGGAGGGACCTGGCTCCAAGAGACCCAGTACTTC | CASSGRGGTWLQETQYF